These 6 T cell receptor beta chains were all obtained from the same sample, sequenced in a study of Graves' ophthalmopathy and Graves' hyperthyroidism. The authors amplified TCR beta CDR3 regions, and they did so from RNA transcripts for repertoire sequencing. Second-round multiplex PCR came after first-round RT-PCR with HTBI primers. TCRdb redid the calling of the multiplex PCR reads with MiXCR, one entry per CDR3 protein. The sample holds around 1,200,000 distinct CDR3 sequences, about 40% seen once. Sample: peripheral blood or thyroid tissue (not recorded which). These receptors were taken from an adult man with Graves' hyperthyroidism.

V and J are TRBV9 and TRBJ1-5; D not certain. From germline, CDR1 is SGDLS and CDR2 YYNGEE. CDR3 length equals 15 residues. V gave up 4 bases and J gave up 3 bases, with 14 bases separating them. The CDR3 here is CASSPGTATNQPQHF. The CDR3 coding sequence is TGTGCCAGCAGCCCCGGTACAGCCACCAATCAGCCCCAGCATTTT.

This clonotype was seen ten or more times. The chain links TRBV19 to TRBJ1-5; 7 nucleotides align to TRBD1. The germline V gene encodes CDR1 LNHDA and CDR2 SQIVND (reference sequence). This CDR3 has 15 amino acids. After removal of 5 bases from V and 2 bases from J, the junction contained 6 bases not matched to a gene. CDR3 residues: CASSAQGLGNQPQHF. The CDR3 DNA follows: TGTGCCAGTAGTGCACAGGGGTTGGGCAATCAGCCCCAGCATTTT.

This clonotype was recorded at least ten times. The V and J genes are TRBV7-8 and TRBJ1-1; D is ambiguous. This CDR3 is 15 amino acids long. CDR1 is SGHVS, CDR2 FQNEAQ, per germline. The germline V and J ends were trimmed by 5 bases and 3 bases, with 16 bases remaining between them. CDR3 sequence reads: CASSPFPGSDTEAFF. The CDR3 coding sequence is TGTGCCAGCAGCCCTTTCCCGGGGAGCGACACTGAAGCTTTCTTT.

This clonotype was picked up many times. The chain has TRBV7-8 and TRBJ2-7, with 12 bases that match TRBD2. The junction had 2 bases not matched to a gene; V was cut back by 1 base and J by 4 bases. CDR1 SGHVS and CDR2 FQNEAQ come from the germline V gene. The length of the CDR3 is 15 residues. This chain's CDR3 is CASSLGTSGKYEQYF. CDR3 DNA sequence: TGTGCCAGCAGCTTAGGGACTAGCGGGAAGTACGAGCAGTACTTC.

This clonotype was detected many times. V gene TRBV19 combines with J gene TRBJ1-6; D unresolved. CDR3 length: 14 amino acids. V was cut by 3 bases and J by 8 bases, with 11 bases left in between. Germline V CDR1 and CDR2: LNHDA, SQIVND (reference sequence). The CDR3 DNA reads TGTGCCAGTAGTATTCGAAGGAGAGATTCACCCCTCCACTTT. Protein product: CASSIRRRDSPLHF.

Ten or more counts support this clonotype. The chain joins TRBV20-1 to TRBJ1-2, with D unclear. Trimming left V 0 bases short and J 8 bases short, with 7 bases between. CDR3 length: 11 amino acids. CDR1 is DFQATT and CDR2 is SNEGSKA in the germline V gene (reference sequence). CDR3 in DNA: TGCAGTGCTAGAGAAGGGAGAGGCTACACCTTC. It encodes CSAREGRGYTF.